In its sample, the clone carrying this TCR beta chain was seen a few times. Seattle patients were enrolled during active infection and followed longitudinally. The repertoire was sequenced with immunoSEQ multiplex PCR; TCRdb's copy has only in-frame clones and lacks some. Counted here are 130,000 to 150,000 clones, about four fifths occurring once; the ten biggest clones make up roughly 5.1%. Germline trimming cut 5 bases from V and 8 bases from J; bases unmatched to any gene: 7. The CDR3 is 15 amino acids. The germline gives CDR1 MGHRA, CDR2 YSYEKL. This sample was included in a study of blood T cell repertoires in COVID-19.

Sequenced material: peripheral blood. V gene TRBV4-1 combines with J gene TRBJ1-6, with TRBD1 matching 9 bases. This sequence originates from a woman aged 70-85 years with COVID-19, enrolled during active disease. DNA of the CDR3: TGCGCCAGCAGCACCCCGGACAGGGGAGATTCACCCCTCCACTTT. Translated: CASSTPDRGDSPLHF.